A single sample gave rise to the 16 T cell receptor beta chains below, sequenced in a study of blood T cell repertoires in COVID-19. Here immunoSEQ multiplex PCR was the method, and the copy in TCRdb shows in-frame clones only, minus some. The sample contains 120,000 or so clones, approximately 70% of which appear only once. The sequenced sample consisted of peripheral blood. These receptors were taken from a woman aged 55-69 years with acute or convalescent COVID-19.

This chain uses TRBV9 with TRBJ2-5; TRBD2 aligns across 9 bases. The CDR3 totals 13 residues. The V and J ends lost 2 bases and 10 bases, in that order; junction bases with no gene match: 6. Germline V gene lookup returns CDR1 SGDLS and CDR2 YYNGEE. The DNA for the CDR3 is TGTGCCAGCAGCGTGGGGACTAGCTCGGACCAGTACTTC. Its translation: CASSVGTSSDQYF.

The V and J genes are TRBV7-3 and TRBJ1-1; 7 bases line up with TRBD1. This CDR3 spans 14 amino acids. Per the germline V gene, CDR1 is SGHTA and CDR2 is FQGTGA. V shed 4 bases and J 7 bases; nucleotides not matched to a gene: 9. The DNA for the CDR3 is TGTGCCAGCAGCTCCAACGGACAGGCTGGTGAAGCTTTCTTT. Its translation is CASSSNGQAGEAFF.

The sample holds one count of this clone. The gene calls are TRBV18 and TRBJ2-5; tentatively, D is TRBD1 (6 bases). V lost 6 bases and J lost 0, with 11 bases in between. Germline-derived CDR1 and CDR2 are KGHSH and LQKENI. CDR3 size: 14 residues. In nucleotides, the CDR3 is TGTGCCAGCTCGCGACAGGAAAACCAAGAGACCCAGTACTTC. Protein product: CASSRQENQETQYF.

The chain is built from TRBV11-2 and TRBJ2-2; TRBD2 is a possible D gene (5 bases). Trimming cost V 5 bases and J 7 bases, with 17 bases left between them. Germline CDR1 reads SGHAT; CDR2 reads FQNNGV. This CDR3 contains 15 residues. DNA of the CDR3: TGTGCCAGCAGCCCCTACGCCGGGGTCGTCGGGGAGCTGTTTTTT. This sequence encodes CASSPYAGVVGELFF.

The chain uses TRBV30 and TRBJ1-1; TRBD1 aligns across 8 bases. The V segment lost 6 bases and the J segment 5 bases; nucleotides outside the gene matches: 11. Germline CDR1 reads GTSNPN; CDR2 reads SVGIG (reference sequence). The length of the CDR3 is 14 residues. DNA of the CDR3: TGTGCCTGTATTCAGGGGGCAATGGTTACTGAAGCTTTCTTT. The encoded protein is CACIQGAMVTEAFF.

The chain carries TRBV5-4 and TRBJ1-1; D remains unclear. Germline V gene lookup returns CDR1 SGHNT and CDR2 YYREEE (reference sequence). V lost 4 bases and J lost 5, with 15 bases in between. This CDR3 comprises 14 residues. CDR3 nucleotides: TGTGCCAGCAGCCGCCAGTGGCCCGGGACTGAAGCTTTCTTT. Amino acid sequence: CASSRQWPGTEAFF.

The chain employs TRBV5-4 and TRBJ2-6; 10 positions match TRBD1. From germline, CDR1 is SGHNT and CDR2 YYREEE (reference sequence). Unmatched junction bases numbered 4, after V lost 0 bases and J lost 4 bases. CDR3 size: 17 residues. CDR3 DNA: TGTGCCAGCAGCTTGGGGGACAGGGGAAGCGGGGCCAACGTCCTGACTTTC. Its translation is CASSLGDRGSGANVLTF.

This clone was recorded only once. The chain uses TRBV19 and TRBJ1-1; possibly TRBD1 for D (5 bases). The germline V gene has CDR1 LNHDA and CDR2 SQIVND (reference sequence). V dropped 7 bases and J dropped 2 bases, with 11 bases sitting between them. The CDR3 contains 13 residues. CDR3 region: CASTVRGNTEAFF. The CDR3 nucleotides are TGTGCCAGTACTGTTAGGGGAAACACTGAAGCTTTCTTT.

The chain employs TRBV19 and TRBJ2-3, with 8 bases identical to TRBD2. The CDR3 runs 15 residues. Germline trimming cut 3 bases from V and 7 bases from J; bases unmatched to any gene: 9. Germline-derived CDR1 and CDR2 are LNHDA and SQIVND (reference sequence). The CDR3, as DNA: TGTGCCAGTAGTATGAAGTTGGCGGGGGGAAATACGCAGTATTTT. Translation gives CASSMKLAGGNTQYF. Using reference TRBV19 and TRBJ2-3 for the parts outside the CDR3, the full variable domain is DGGITQSPKYLFRKEGQNVTLSCEQNLNHDAMYWYRQDPGQGLRLIYYSQIVNDFQKGDIAEGYSVSREKKESFPLTVTSAQKNPTAFYLCASSMKLAGGNTQYFGPGTRLTVL.

J is TRBJ1-6 and V is TRBV19; the D gene is possibly TRBD1 (5 bases). The CDR3 has 17 amino acids. Trimming removed 8 bases from V and 6 bases from J, with 23 bases in between. The germline V gene has CDR1 LNHDA and CDR2 SQIVND (reference sequence). CDR3 coding DNA: TGTGCCAGTCCCAACAGCCTACAGGAAGATACTAATTCACCCCTCCACTTT. Protein product: CASPNSLQEDTNSPLHF.

The V gene is TRBV28, the J gene TRBJ1-2; no clear D gene. Germline V gene data show CDR1 as MDHEN and CDR2 as SYDVKM. The CDR3 spans 15 residues. V lost 5 bases and J 3 bases, leaving 16 bases between the germline ends. The CDR3 nucleotides are TGTGCCAGCAGTCCGCCTCGGACTCAGGACTATGGCTACACCTTC. Its translation: CASSPPRTQDYGYTF.

V is TRBV20-1 and J is TRBJ2-7; 7 bases are a match to TRBD1. Germline CDR1 is DFQATT and CDR2 is SNEGSKA (reference sequence). This CDR3 spans 13 amino acids. V gave up 3 bases and J gave up 4 bases; unmatched junction bases: 6. Here the CDR3 reads CSASGTEKYEQYF. CDR3 DNA: TGCAGTGCTAGTGGGACAGAGAAATACGAGCAGTACTTC.

The chain joins TRBV29-1 to TRBJ2-7, with 10 bases lining up with TRBD2. V was clipped by 6 bases and J by 0 bases; unmatched bases: 5. This CDR3 has 14 amino acids. CDR1 and CDR2 (germline): SQVTM, ANQGSEA. The CDR3 nucleotides read TGCAGCGTAGCGGGGGGGGGCAGCTCCTACGAGCAGTACTTC. Translation: CSVAGGGSSYEQYF.

The chain couples TRBV5-6 to TRBJ1-1; no firm D call. Trimming took 2 bases from V and 4 from J, leaving 9 bases between them. Germline V lookup: CDR1 SGHDT, CDR2 YYEEEE. This CDR3 has 13 amino acids. The CDR3 region has the DNA TGTGCCAGCAGCTTTCAAGCGCTCACTGAAGCTTTCTTT. Its protein is CASSFQALTEAFF.

In its sample, this clone was seen a few times. V usage is TRBV5-6 and J usage is TRBJ2-7, with TRBD2 matching 10 bases. V was clipped by 1 base and J by 2 bases; unmatched bases: 15. Per the germline V gene, CDR1 is SGHDT and CDR2 is YYEEEE. CDR3 length: 19 amino acids. CDR3 DNA sequence: TGTGCCAGCAGCTTGAAGTCTGGACTAGCGGCCCGCAAACCCTACGAGCAGTACTTC. It codes for CASSLKSGLAARKPYEQYF.

A remark on this clone: Germline and junction disagree at one end, which may indicate a read error. The genes are TRBV6-2 or TRBV6-3 and TRBJ2-2; 9 nucleotides match TRBD2. Germline CDR1 and CDR2: MNHEY and SVGEGT. This CDR3 has 15 amino acids. CDR3 in DNA: TGTGCCAGCAGTGACTCTAGCGGGGCGACCGGGGAGCTGTTTTTT. Translating it yields CASSDSSGATGELFF.